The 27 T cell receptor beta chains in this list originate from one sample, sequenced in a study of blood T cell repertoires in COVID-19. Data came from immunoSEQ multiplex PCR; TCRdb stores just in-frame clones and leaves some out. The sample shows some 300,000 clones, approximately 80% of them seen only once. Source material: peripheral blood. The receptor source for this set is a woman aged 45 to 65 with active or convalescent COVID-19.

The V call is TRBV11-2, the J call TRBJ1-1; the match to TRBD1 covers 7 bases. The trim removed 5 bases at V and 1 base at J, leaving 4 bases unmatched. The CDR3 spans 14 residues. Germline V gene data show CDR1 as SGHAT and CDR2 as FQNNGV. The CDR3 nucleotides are TGTGCCAGCAGCGTGGGACAGCAGAACACTGAAGCTTTCTTT. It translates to CASSVGQQNTEAFF.

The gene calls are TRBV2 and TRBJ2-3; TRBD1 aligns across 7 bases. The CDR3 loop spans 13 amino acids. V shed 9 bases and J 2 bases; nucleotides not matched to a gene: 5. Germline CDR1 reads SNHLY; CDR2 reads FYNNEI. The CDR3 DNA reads TGTGCCAGTAGGGGGACAGTCACAGATACGCAGTATTTT. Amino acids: CASRGTVTDTQYF.

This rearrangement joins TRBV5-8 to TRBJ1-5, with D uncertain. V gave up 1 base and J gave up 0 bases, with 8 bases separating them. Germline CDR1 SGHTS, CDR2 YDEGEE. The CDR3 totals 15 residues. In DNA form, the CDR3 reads TGTGCCAGCAGCTTGTTAGCGCGTAGCAATCAGCCCCAGCATTTT. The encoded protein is CASSLLARSNQPQHF.

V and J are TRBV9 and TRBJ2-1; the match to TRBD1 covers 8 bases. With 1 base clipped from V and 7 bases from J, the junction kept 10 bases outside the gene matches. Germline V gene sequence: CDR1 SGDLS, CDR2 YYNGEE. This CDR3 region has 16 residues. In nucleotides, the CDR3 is TGTGCCAGCAGCGTATCAGGGGGCCTAGGACGAAATGAGCAGTTCTTC. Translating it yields CASSVSGGLGRNEQFF. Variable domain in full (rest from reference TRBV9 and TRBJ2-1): DSGVTQTPKHLITATGQRVTLRCSPRSGDLSVYWYQQSLDQGLQFLIQYYNGEERAKGNILERFSAQQFPDLHSELNLSSLELGDSALYFCASSVSGGLGRNEQFFGPGTRLTVL.

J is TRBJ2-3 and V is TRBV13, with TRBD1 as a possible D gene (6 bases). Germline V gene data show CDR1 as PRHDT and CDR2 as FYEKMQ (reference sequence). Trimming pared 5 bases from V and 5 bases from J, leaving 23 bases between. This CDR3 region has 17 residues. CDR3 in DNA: TGTGCCAGCAGCCAAACCCAGGGGTTGGGAACAGGAGATACGCAGTATTTT. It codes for CASSQTQGLGTGDTQYF.

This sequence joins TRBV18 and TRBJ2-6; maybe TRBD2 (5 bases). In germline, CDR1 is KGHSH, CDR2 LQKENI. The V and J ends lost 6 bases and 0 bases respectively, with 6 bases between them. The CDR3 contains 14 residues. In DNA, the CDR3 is TGTGCCAGCTCCGGACTCTCTGGGGCCAACGTCCTGACTTTC. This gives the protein CASSGLSGANVLTF.

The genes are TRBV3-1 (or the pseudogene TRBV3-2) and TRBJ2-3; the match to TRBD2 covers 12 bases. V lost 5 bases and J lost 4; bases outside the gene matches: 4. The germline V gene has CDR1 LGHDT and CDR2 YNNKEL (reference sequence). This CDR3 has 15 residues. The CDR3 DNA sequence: TGTGCCAGCAGCAAGACTAGCGGGAGCCCAGATACGCAGTATTTT. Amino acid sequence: CASSKTSGSPDTQYF.

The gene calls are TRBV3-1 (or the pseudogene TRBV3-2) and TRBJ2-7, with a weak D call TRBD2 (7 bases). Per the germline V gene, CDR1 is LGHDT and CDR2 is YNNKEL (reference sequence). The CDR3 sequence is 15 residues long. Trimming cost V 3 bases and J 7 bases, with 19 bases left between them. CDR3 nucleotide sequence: TGTGCCAGCAGCCATCCCGGGGAAGGGGGGGTTGAGCAGTACTTC. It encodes CASSHPGEGGVEQYF.

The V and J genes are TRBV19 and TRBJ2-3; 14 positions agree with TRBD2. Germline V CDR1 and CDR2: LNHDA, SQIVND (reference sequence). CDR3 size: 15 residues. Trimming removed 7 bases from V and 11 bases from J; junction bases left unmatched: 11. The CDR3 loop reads CASTPGLAGGEWQYF. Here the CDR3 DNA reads TGTGCCAGTACCCCCGGACTAGCGGGAGGCGAATGGCAGTATTTT.

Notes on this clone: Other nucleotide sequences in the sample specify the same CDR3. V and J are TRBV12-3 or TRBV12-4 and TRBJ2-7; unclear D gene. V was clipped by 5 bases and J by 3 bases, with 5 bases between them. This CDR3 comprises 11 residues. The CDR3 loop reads CASSLLYEQYF. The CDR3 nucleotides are TGTGCCAGCAGTCTACTCTACGAGCAGTACTTC.

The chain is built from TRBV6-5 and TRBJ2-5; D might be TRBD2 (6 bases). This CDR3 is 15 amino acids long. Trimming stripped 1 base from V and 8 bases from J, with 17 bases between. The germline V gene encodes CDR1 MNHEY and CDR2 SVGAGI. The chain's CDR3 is CASSYYATRRETQYF. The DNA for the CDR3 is TGTGCCAGCAGTTACTATGCCACACGGCGGGAAACCCAGTACTTC.

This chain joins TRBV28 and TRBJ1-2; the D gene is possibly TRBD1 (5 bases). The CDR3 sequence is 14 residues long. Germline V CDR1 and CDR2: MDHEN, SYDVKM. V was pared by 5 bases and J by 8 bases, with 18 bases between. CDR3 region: CASSPPGGSGGYTF. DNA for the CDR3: TGTGCCAGCAGTCCCCCCGGGGGATCGGGAGGCTACACCTTC.

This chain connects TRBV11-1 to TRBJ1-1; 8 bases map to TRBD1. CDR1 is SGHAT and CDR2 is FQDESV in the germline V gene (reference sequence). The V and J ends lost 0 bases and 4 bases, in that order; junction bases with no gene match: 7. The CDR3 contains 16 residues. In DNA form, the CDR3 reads TGTGCCAGCAGCTTAGCCTCAGGGGGCATGGGCACTGAAGCTTTCTTT. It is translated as CASSLASGGMGTEAFF. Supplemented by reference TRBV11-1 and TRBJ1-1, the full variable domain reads EAEVAQSPRYKITEKSQAVAFWCDPISGHATLYWYRQILGQGPELLVQFQDESVVDDSQLPKDRFSAERLKGVDSTLKIQPAELGDSAMYLCASSLASGGMGTEAFFGQGTRLTVV.

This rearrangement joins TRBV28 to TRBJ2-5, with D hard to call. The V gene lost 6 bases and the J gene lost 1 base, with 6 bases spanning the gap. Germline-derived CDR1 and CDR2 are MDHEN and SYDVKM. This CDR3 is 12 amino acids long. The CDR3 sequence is CASSRIQETQYF. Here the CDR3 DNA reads TGTGCCAGCAGCAGGATCCAAGAGACCCAGTACTTC.

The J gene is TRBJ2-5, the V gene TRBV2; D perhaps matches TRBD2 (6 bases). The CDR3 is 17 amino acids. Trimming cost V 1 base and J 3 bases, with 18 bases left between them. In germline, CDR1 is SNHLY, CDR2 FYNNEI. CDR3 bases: TGTGCCAGCAGTGAAGGGACCGGGGGTGGAGGAAAAGAGACCCAGTACTTC. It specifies CASSEGTGGGGKETQYF. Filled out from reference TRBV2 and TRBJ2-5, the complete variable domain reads EPEVTQTPSHQVTQMGQEVILRCVPISNHLYFYWYRQILGQKVEFLVSFYNNEISEKSEIFDDQFSVERPDGSNFTLKIRSTKLEDSAMYFCASSEGTGGGGKETQYFGPGTRLLVL.

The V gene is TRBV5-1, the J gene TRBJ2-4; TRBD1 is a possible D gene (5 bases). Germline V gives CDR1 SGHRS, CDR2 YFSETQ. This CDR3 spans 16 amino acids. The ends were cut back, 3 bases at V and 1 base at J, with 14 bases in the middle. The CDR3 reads CASSSPTPGAKNIQYF. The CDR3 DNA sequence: TGCGCCAGCAGCTCCCCCACCCCAGGGGCCAAAAACATTCAGTACTTC.

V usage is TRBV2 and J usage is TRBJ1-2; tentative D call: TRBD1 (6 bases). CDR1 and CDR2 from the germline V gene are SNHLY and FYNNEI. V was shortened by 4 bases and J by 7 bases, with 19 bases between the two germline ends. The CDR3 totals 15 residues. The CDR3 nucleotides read TGTGCCAGCAGTGGAATGCTGGCGGCAGGGGTTGGCTACACCTTC. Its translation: CASSGMLAAGVGYTF.

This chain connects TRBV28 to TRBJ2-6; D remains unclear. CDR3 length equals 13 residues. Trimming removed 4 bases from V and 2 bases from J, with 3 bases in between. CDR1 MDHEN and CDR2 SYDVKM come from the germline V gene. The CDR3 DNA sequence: TGTGCCAGCAGTTGGCCTGGGGCCAACGTCCTGACTTTC. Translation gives CASSWPGANVLTF.

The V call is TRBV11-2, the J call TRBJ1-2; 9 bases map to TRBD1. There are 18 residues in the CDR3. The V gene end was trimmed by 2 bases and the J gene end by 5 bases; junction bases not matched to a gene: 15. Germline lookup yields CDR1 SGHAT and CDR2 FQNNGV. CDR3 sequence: CASSLKGAGTGILYGYTF. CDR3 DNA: TGTGCCAGCAGCTTAAAGGGCGCCGGGACAGGGATCTTATATGGCTACACCTTC.

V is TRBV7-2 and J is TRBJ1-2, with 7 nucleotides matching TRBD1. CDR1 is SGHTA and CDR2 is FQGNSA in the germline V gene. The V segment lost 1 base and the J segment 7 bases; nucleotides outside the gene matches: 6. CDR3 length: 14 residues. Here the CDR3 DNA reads TGTGCCAGCAGCTTAGTTGAAGGGGGCGGTGGCTACACCTTC. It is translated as CASSLVEGGGGYTF.

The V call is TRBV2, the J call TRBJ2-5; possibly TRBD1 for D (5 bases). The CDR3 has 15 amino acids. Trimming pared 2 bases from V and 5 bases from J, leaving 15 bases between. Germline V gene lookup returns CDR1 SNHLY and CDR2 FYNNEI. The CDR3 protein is CASSERPTGDETQYF. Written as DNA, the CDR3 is TGTGCCAGCAGTGAAAGACCCACAGGCGATGAGACCCAGTACTTC.

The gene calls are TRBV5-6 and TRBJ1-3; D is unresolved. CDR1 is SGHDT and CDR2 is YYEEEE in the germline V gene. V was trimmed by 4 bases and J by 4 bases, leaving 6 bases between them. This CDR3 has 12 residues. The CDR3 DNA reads TGTGCCAGCAGCACCGGGGGAAACACCATATATTTT. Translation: CASSTGGNTIYF.

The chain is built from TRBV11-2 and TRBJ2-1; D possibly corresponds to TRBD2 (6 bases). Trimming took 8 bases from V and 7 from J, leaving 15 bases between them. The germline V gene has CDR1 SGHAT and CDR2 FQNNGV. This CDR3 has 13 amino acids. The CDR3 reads CASLGGSSNEQFF. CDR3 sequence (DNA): TGTGCCAGCCTCGGGGGATCGTCGAATGAGCAGTTCTTC. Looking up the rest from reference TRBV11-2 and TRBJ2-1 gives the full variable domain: EAGVAQSPRYKIIEKRQSVAFWCNPISGHATLYWYQQILGQGPKLLIQFQNNGVVDDSQLPKDRFSAERLKGVDSTLKIQPAKLEDSAVYLCASLGGSSNEQFFGPGTRLTVL.

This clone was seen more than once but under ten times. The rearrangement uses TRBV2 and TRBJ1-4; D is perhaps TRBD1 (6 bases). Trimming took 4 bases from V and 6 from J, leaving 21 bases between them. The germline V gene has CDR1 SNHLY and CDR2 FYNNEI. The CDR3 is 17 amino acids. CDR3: CASSVVTGLGPDEKLFF. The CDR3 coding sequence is TGTGCCAGCAGTGTTGTGACAGGCTTGGGCCCTGATGAAAAACTGTTTTTT.

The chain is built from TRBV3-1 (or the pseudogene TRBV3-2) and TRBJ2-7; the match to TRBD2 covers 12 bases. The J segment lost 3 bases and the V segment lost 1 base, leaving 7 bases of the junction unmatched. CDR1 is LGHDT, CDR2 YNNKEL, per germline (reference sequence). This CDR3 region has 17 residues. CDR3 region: CASSQGRLAGEVYEQYF. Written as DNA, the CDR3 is TGTGCCAGCAGCCAAGGGAGACTAGCGGGAGAAGTCTACGAGCAGTACTTC.

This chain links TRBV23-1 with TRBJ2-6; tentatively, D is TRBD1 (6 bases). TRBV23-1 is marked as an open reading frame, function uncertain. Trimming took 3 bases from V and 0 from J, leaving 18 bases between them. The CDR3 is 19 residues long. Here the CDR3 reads CASSQALADSLSGANVLTF. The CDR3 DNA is TGCGCCAGCAGTCAGGCCCTGGCGGACAGCCTCTCTGGGGCCAACGTCCTGACTTTC.

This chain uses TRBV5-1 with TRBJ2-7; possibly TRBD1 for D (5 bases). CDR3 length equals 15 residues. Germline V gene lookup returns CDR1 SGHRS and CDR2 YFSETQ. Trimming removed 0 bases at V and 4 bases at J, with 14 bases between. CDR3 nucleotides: TGCGCCAGCAGCTTGGAATATGACAGAGCGTACGAGCAGTACTTC. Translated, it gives CASSLEYDRAYEQYF. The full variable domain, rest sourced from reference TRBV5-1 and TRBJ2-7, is KAGVTQTPRYLIKTRGQQVTLSCSPISGHRSVSWYQQTPGQGLQFLFEYFSETQRNKGNFPGRFSGRQFSNSRSEMNVSTLELGDSALYLCASSLEYDRAYEQYFGPGTRLTVT.